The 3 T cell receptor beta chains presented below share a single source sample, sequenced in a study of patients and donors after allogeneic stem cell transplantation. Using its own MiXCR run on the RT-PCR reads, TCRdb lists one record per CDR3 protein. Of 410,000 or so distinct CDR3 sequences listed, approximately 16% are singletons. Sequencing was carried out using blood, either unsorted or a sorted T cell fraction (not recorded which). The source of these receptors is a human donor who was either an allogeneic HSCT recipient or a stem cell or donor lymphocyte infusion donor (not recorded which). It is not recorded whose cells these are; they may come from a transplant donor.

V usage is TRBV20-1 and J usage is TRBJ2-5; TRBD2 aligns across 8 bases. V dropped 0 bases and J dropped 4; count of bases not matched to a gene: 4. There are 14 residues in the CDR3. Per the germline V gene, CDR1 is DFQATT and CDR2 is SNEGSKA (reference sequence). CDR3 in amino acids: CSARDGRAGETQYF. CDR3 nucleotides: TGCAGTGCTAGAGACGGGAGGGCAGGAGAGACCCAGTACTTC.

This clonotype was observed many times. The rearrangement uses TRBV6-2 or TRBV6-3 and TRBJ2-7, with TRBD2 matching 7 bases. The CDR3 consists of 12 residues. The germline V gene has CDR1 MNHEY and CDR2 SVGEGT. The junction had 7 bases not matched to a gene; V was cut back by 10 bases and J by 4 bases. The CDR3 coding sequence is TGTGCCACTACGGGACTATCATACGAGCAGTACTTC. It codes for CATTGLSYEQYF.

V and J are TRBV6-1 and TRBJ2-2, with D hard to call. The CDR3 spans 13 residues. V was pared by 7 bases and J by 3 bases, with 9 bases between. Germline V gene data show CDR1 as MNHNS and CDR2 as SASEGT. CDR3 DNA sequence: TGTGCCAGCACCTCAGTGTACACCGGGGAGCTGTTTTTT. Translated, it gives CASTSVYTGELFF.